This TCR beta chain was identified during a study of human thymus T cells. The thymus tissue came from resections taken during corrective heart surgery. Produced via immunoSEQ multiplex PCR; TCRdb's table is partial and in-frame only. The sample holds some 78,000 clones; about 96% are singletons and the top ten take roughly 0.03%. V shed 4 bases, J shed 2 bases, and the junction held 11 bases outside the gene matches. CDR1 is SGHNT, CDR2 YENEEA, per germline. The CDR3 is 18 residues long. The V call is TRBV11-3, the J call TRBJ2-2; 9 bases are a match to TRBD1. The TCR sequence derives from a boy less than two years old with a congenital heart defect but otherwise immunologically healthy. Sequenced sample: thymus tissue. The CDR3 here is CASSYRTGDSLNTGELFF. The CDR3 DNA is TGTGCCAGCAGCTACCGGACAGGGGACAGTTTAAACACCGGGGAGCTGTTTTTT.